One and the same sample provided the 3 T cell receptor beta chains below, sequenced in a study of cytomegalovirus exposure and HLA in healthy donors. 13 Jbeta primers and 60 Vbeta primers were used for the PCR. Assay used: immunoSEQ multiplex PCR; TCRdb lists only in-frame clones, some missing. The sample includes 95,000 to 100,000 clones, 70% to 80% seen only once; the top ten take 19%. Material for sequencing was PBMCs. The receptors were sampled from a woman aged 60 to 75 in good health and CMV-seropositive.

The V call is TRBV28, the J call TRBJ1-3; D might be TRBD1 (5 bases). CDR1 and CDR2 from the germline V gene are MDHEN and SYDVKM. The length of the CDR3 is 13 residues. Between the trimmed V and J ends, which lost 3 bases and 7 bases, there was a span of 10 bases. The CDR3 nucleotides read TGTGCCAGCAGTTTCGACAGCTTGAACACCATATATTTT. Residues: CASSFDSLNTIYF. The full variable domain, completed using reference TRBV28 and TRBJ1-3, is DVKVTQSSRYLVKRTGEKVFLECVQDMDHENMFWYRQDPGLGLRLIYFSYDVKMKEKGDIPEGYSVSREKKERFSLILESASTNQTSMYLCASSFDSLNTIYFGEGSWLTVV.

The chain employs TRBV9 and TRBJ2-4; the match to TRBD2 covers 10 bases. Germline-derived CDR1 and CDR2 are SGDLS and YYNGEE. The junction had 4 bases not matched to a gene; V was cut back by 3 bases and J by 4 bases. CDR3 length: 15 amino acids. In DNA form, the CDR3 reads TGTGCCAGCAGCGGAGGGACTAGCGAGAAAAACATTCAGTACTTC. Protein: CASSGGTSEKNIQYF.

This clone was seen only a few times. This chain links TRBV5-1 with TRBJ2-7; 7 positions agree with TRBD1. Germline-derived CDR1 and CDR2 are SGHRS and YFSETQ. The CDR3 has 13 residues. V dropped 4 bases and J dropped 6; count of bases not matched to a gene: 7. The CDR3 coding sequence is TGCGCCAGCAGCCTCTTCGACAGGGCCGAGCAGTACTTC. It translates to CASSLFDRAEQYF.